The next 28 T cell receptor beta chains were all read from a single sample in a study of T cells after yellow fever vaccination. TCRdb ran MiXCR on the 5' RACE reads and lists one entry per CDR3 protein. The table lists about 320,000 distinct CDR3 sequences, around 4.5% of them singletons, with roughly 19% in the top ten. The source was PBMCs, collected 15 days after the yellow fever booster vaccination. Every receptor here comes from a man younger than 35 who received the YFV17D yellow fever vaccine.

This clonotype was seen many times. The V call is TRBV3-1, the J call TRBJ2-2; 13 bases agree with TRBD2. The germline V gene has CDR1 LGHDT and CDR2 YNNKEL (reference sequence). This CDR3 region has 18 residues. Trimming took 4 bases from V and 0 from J; bases not matched to a gene: 5. In DNA form, the CDR3 reads TGTGCCAGCAGCCCCGGACTAGCGGGGGTCTCGAACACCGGGGAGCTGTTTTTT. It specifies CASSPGLAGVSNTGELFF.

This clonotype showed up just a few times. The chain uses TRBV4-2 and TRBJ2-3, with 7 bases aligning to TRBD1. Germline CDR1 and CDR2: LGHNA and YNFKEQ. The J segment lost 2 bases and the V segment lost 0 bases, leaving 2 bases of the junction unmatched. The CDR3 length is 15 residues. The CDR3 loop is CASSQEDRLTDTQYF. The CDR3 nucleotides read TGTGCCAGCAGCCAAGAGGACAGGCTCACAGATACGCAGTATTTT.

This clonotype has just a few counts. V usage is TRBV6-2 or TRBV6-3 and J usage is TRBJ2-2; 8 positions match TRBD1. Germline CDR1 is MNHEY and CDR2 is SVGEGT. Losses at the gene ends were 2 bases for V and 0 bases for J; bases not matched to a gene: 2. The CDR3 spans 16 residues. The CDR3, as DNA: TGTGCCAGCAGTTACCACAGGGGGGCGAACACCGGGGAGCTGTTTTTT. It is translated as CASSYHRGANTGELFF.

This clonotype was detected many times. The chain is built from TRBV5-6 and TRBJ2-7; D call uncertain. From germline, CDR1 is SGHDT and CDR2 YYEEEE. CDR3 length equals 14 residues. Trimming pared 1 base from V and 9 bases from J, leaving 17 bases between. CDR3 sequence reads: CASSLWHSTGAQYV. The CDR3 region has the DNA TGTGCCAGCAGCTTGTGGCACTCGACTGGCGCGCAGTACGTC.

This clonotype was seen at least ten times. The J gene is TRBJ2-3, the V gene TRBV24-1, with D unresolved. The V gene's germline CDR1 is KGHDR and CDR2 SFDVKD. The V end lost 4 bases, the J end lost 4 bases, and 8 bases lay between the germline ends. This CDR3 region has 13 residues. CDR3: CATSDAASDTQYF. DNA for the CDR3: TGTGCCACCAGTGACGCCGCGTCAGATACGCAGTATTTT.

Ten or more counts support this clonotype. This chain connects TRBV10-3 to TRBJ2-3; D remains ambiguous. V gave up 7 bases and J gave up 4 bases, with 15 bases separating them. This CDR3 spans 14 amino acids. Germline V gives CDR1 ENHRY, CDR2 SYGVKD. As DNA, the CDR3 is TGTGCCATCAAAGGGTCATCCTTGGCAGATACGCAGTATTTT. Its protein product is CAIKGSSLADTQYF.

In this sample, this clonotype turned up many times. The chain links TRBV12-3 or TRBV12-4 to TRBJ2-3; 10 bases fit TRBD2. The CDR3 loop spans 16 amino acids. Trimming cost V 2 bases and J 2 bases; bases outside gene matches: 4. The CDR3 spells CASSLLAGALTDTQYF. For the CDR3, the DNA is TGTGCCAGCAGTTTACTAGCGGGGGCCCTCACAGATACGCAGTATTTT.

This clonotype has just one count. The rearrangement uses TRBV5-1 and TRBJ1-6; 10 positions match TRBD1. From germline, CDR1 is SGHRS and CDR2 YFSETQ. The J segment lost 9 bases and the V segment lost 6 bases, leaving 6 bases of the junction unmatched. The CDR3 is made up of 14 amino acids. The CDR3 sequence is CASTNRTGGSPLHF. CDR3 bases: TGCGCCAGCACCAATCGGACAGGGGGTTCACCCCTCCACTTT. Supplemented by reference TRBV5-1 and TRBJ1-6, the full variable domain reads KAGVTQTPRYLIKTRGQQVTLSCSPISGHRSVSWYQQTPGQGLQFLFEYFSETQRNKGNFPGRFSGRQFSNSRSEMNVSTLELGDSALYLCASTNRTGGSPLHFGNGTRLTVT.

This clonotype has ten or more counts. The chain is built from TRBV10-3 and TRBJ2-7; D call uncertain. V lost 2 bases to trimming and J lost 3 bases, with 8 bases between them. CDR1 is ENHRY and CDR2 is SYGVKD in the germline V gene. The CDR3 is 13 amino acids. The CDR3 bases are TGTGCCATCAGTGAGCCAGAACACTACGAGCAGTACTTC. Amino acids: CAISEPEHYEQYF.

This clonotype was counted many times. The chain uses TRBV15 and TRBJ2-3; TRBD1 matches at 10 bases. Trimming took 1 base from V and 1 from J; bases not matched to a gene: 2. The CDR3 totals 16 residues. CDR1 LNHNV and CDR2 YYDKDF come from the germline V gene (reference sequence). The CDR3 DNA follows: TGTGCCACCAGCAGAGTCGGGACAGGGGGCACAGATACGCAGTATTTT. Translation gives CATSRVGTGGTDTQYF.

This clonotype was observed a few times. The chain employs TRBV6-6 and TRBJ2-3; tentative D call: TRBD1 (5 bases). Germline V gene lookup returns CDR1 MNHNY and CDR2 SVGAGI (reference sequence). With 2 bases removed from V and 2 bases from J, the gap between germline ends came to 14 bases. The CDR3 is 16 residues long. CDR3: CASSYGDSYYTDTQYF. CDR3 in DNA: TGTGCCAGCAGTTACGGAGACAGTTATTACACAGATACGCAGTATTTT.

In this sample, this clonotype turned up many times. The CDR3 protein is CASSLGPGRSYNEQFF. The CDR3 region has the DNA TGCGCCAGCAGCTTGGGCCCCGGGCGCTCCTACAATGAGCAGTTCTTC. The chain is built from TRBV5-1 and TRBJ2-1, with D uncertain. Germline V CDR1 and CDR2: SGHRS, YFSETQ. The CDR3 is made up of 16 amino acids. The V end was cut by 0 bases, the J end by 0 bases, with 10 bases between.

This clonotype was picked up a small number of times. The chain is built from TRBV12-3 or TRBV12-4 and TRBJ1-3, with 8 bases fitting TRBD1. Trimming at V came to 5 bases and at J to 0 bases, leaving 6 bases not matched to a gene. The length of the CDR3 is 16 residues. The CDR3 protein is CASSPTGVISGNTIYF. The CDR3 DNA reads as TGTGCCAGCAGTCCGACAGGGGTTATCTCTGGAAACACCATATATTTT.

The chain recombines TRBV18 with TRBJ2-5, with 7 bases matching TRBD2. The V segment lost 3 bases and the J segment 5 bases; nucleotides outside the gene matches: 3. The germline V gene has CDR1 KGHSH and CDR2 LQKENI. CDR3 length: 13 amino acids. The CDR3 protein is CASSPGTIETQYF. The CDR3 DNA reads as TGTGCCAGCTCACCGGGGACTATTGAGACCCAGTACTTC.

The table lists this clonotype with many counts. V usage is TRBV12-3 or TRBV12-4 and J usage is TRBJ2-5, with D uncertain. Trimming shortened V by 3 bases and J by 0 bases, and 8 bases separated the two germline ends. This CDR3 spans 14 amino acids. CDR3 protein: CASSFSEYQETQYF. DNA of the CDR3: TGTGCCAGCAGTTTCAGCGAGTACCAAGAGACCCAGTACTTC.

This clonotype was picked up many times. This chain links TRBV6-5 with TRBJ2-5; TRBD2 matches 11 bases. V dropped 4 bases and J dropped 3; count of bases not matched to a gene: 4. The germline V gene encodes CDR1 MNHEY and CDR2 SVGAGI. This CDR3 has 15 amino acids. CDR3 nucleotide sequence: TGTGCCAGCAGTTTTAATAGCGGGGGGGAAGAGACCCAGTACTTC. This translates into CASSFNSGGEETQYF.

This chain joins TRBV30 and TRBJ2-3; D not resolved. This CDR3 region has 11 residues. V dropped 0 bases and J dropped 7 bases, with 5 bases sitting between them. Germline loops: CDR1 GTSNPN, CDR2 SVGIG (reference sequence). CDR3 sequence: CAWSVVHTQYF. Written as DNA, the CDR3 is TGTGCCTGGAGTGTTGTGCATACGCAGTATTTT.

This clonotype was observed at least ten times. The genes are TRBV5-5 and TRBJ1-5; D is unresolved. The CDR3 contains 15 residues. The V gene's germline CDR1 is SGHKS and CDR2 YYEKEE (reference sequence). Deletions cut 2 bases from V and 0 bases from J, with 9 bases between. The CDR3 bases are TGTGCCAGCAGCTTACAGATCCATAGCAATCAGCCCCAGCATTTT. Translation: CASSLQIHSNQPQHF.

This clonotype came up a few times. J is TRBJ2-2 and V is TRBV20-1, with D possibly TRBD2 on 6 matching bases. V was pared by 4 bases and J by 1 base, with 16 bases between. Per germline, CDR1 DFQATT and CDR2 SNEGSKA (reference sequence). The CDR3 sequence is 16 residues long. The CDR3 DNA is TGCAGTGCTACGGCGGGACCTACACTGAACACCGGGGAGCTGTTTTTT. It specifies CSATAGPTLNTGELFF.

This clonotype was recorded at least ten times. The CDR3: CSVEEPGTYEQYV. CDR3 nucleotide sequence: TGCAGCGTTGAAGAACCGGGGACCTACGAGCAGTACGTC. The chain combines TRBV29-1 with TRBJ2-7; D is perhaps TRBD2 (5 bases). The germline V and J ends were trimmed by 0 bases and 2 bases, with 8 bases remaining between them. The CDR3 is 13 amino acids. CDR1 and CDR2 from the germline V gene are SQVTM and ANQGSEA.

This clonotype was seen repeatedly, ten times or more. This chain joins TRBV11-2 and TRBJ2-1; the match to TRBD2 covers 12 bases. The CDR3 covers 17 residues. The V segment lost 1 base and the J segment 2 bases; nucleotides outside the gene matches: 3. Germline V gene sequence: CDR1 SGHAT, CDR2 FQNNGV. The CDR3 region is CASSLGTSGAAYNEQFF. The CDR3 nucleotides are TGTGCCAGCAGCTTAGGGACTAGCGGGGCTGCCTACAATGAGCAGTTCTTC.

This clonotype was picked up many times. This rearrangement joins TRBV5-1 to TRBJ2-3, with TRBD1 matching 10 bases. Per germline, CDR1 SGHRS and CDR2 YFSETQ. The V and J ends lost 4 bases and 4 bases, in that order; junction bases with no gene match: 6. This CDR3 comprises 15 residues. CDR3 loop: CASSRRTGGSDTQYF. The CDR3 coding sequence is TGCGCCAGCAGCCGTAGGACAGGGGGTTCAGATACGCAGTATTTT.

The genes are TRBV6-1 and TRBJ1-5; D call uncertain. V was cut by 1 base and J by 0 bases, with 7 bases left in between. In germline, CDR1 is MNHNS, CDR2 SASEGT. The CDR3 consists of 15 residues. CDR3 DNA: TGTGCCAGCAGTGAAGTACGCCTTAGCAATCAGCCCCAGCATTTT. This gives the protein CASSEVRLSNQPQHF.

This clonotype was found a few times. This chain's CDR3 is CAASGGAGLMGNEQFF. The CDR3 DNA reads as TGTGCCGCCAGTGGAGGGGCAGGGTTGATGGGCAATGAGCAGTTCTTC. The chain recombines TRBV7-9 with TRBJ2-1; perhaps TRBD2 as D (6 bases). Trimming stripped 11 bases from V and 6 bases from J, with 26 bases between. Looked up from germline, CDR1 is SEHNR and CDR2 is FQNEAQ (reference sequence). The CDR3 extends over 16 amino acids.

This clonotype came up many times. The chain links TRBV24-1 to TRBJ2-7; the match to TRBD1 covers 10 bases. The junction had 13 bases not matched to a gene; V was cut back by 12 bases and J by 3 bases. Germline V gives CDR1 KGHDR, CDR2 SFDVKD. CDR3 length: 15 amino acids. CDR3 region: CAPQARDRGLYEQYV. In DNA, the CDR3 is TGTGCCCCCCAGGCTCGGGACAGGGGACTCTACGAGCAGTACGTC.

This clonotype has just a few counts. The chain joins TRBV4-1 to TRBJ2-1; 12 nucleotides align to TRBD1. V was clipped by 5 bases and J by 9 bases; unmatched bases: 8. Germline lookup yields CDR1 MGHRA and CDR2 YSYEKL. The CDR3 sequence is 15 residues long. CDR3 sequence (DNA): TGCGCCAGCAGCTCGCCGGGACAGGGGGCTTCTGAGCAGTTCTTC. Residues: CASSSPGQGASEQFF.

This clonotype occurred many times. V gene TRBV10-3 combines with J gene TRBJ2-7, with 7 bases identical to TRBD1. With 0 bases clipped from V and 6 bases from J, the junction kept 2 bases outside the gene matches. The CDR3 extends over 13 amino acids. Per germline, CDR1 ENHRY and CDR2 SYGVKD. The CDR3 DNA follows: TGTGCCATCAGTGAGTCTAACAGGGGCGAGCAGTACGTC. Protein product: CAISESNRGEQYV.

At least ten counts were recorded for this clonotype. CDR3 amino acids: CASSLTSGDYNEQFF. The CDR3 DNA sequence: TGTGCCAGCAGCCTGACTAGCGGTGATTACAATGAGCAGTTCTTC. This chain joins TRBV9 and TRBJ2-1; 9 bases map to TRBD2. The CDR3 is 15 amino acids. V was clipped by 4 bases and J by 4 bases; unmatched bases: 6. Germline lookup yields CDR1 SGDLS and CDR2 YYNGEE.